These T cell receptor beta chains were read from a single sample in a study of blood T cells in healthy people across ages. TCRdb called the 5' RACE reads again in MiXCR, with one record for every CDR3 protein. The profile covers more than 800,000 distinct CDR3 sequences, with more than 35% appearing a single time and approximately 17% taken by the ten largest. The sample consisted of blood. These receptors all come from a woman aged 55-70 years in good health. The CDR3 runs from the conserved cysteine through the conserved F or W.

j_call v_call cdr3_aa
NA TRBV7-9 CASSLATGGSNHEQYF
TRBJ2-7 TRBV9 CASSPDGGSVEQYF
TRBJ2-7 TRBV7-8 CASSSLGGGGEQYF
TRBJ2-5 TRBV20-1 CSAFGTSGGLWATQYF
TRBJ2-7 TRBV5-1 CASSTERFSYEQYF
TRBJ1-1 TRBV5-4 CASSRPGTGNTEAFF
TRBJ2-7 TRBV27 CASSGSPRSYEQYF
NA TRBV4-3 CASSQTKRDYNEQYF
TRBJ2-7 TRBV7-8 CASSQDLNYEQYF
TRBJ1-1 TRBV29-1 CSALTGTTEAFF
TRBJ2-7 TRBV5-5 CASSLGSGKYEQYF
TRBJ2-1 TRBV11-3 CASRRGGGGDNEQFF
TRBJ2-1 TRBV10-3 CAISESVGARNEQFF
TRBJ2-5 TRBV24-1 CATSESPTGPGQETQYF
TRBJ2-1 TRBV11-2 CASSRGQGVANEQFF
TRBJ1-5 TRBV6-6 CASSYSGQQNQPQHF
TRBJ2-3 TRBV20-1 CSARGTGGISDTQYF
TRBJ2-1 TRBV6-6 CASSWGDLPYNEQFF
TRBJ2-1 TRBV20-1 CSARILAGGPAEQFF
TRBJ2-3 TRBV6-5 CASHFATGGKAAQYF
TRBJ1-2 TRBV10-3 CAISEGRGGYTF
TRBJ2-3 TRBV7-9 CASAESGGSGDTQYF
TRBJ2-2 TRBV10-3 CAMGGAGPNTGELFF
TRBJ2-3 TRBV29-1 CSPRLAGEPDTQYF
TRBJ2-5 TRBV28 CASSSSGTGGSWQYF
NA TRBV7-2 CASSLASGGFYEQYF
TRBJ2-7 TRBV6-4 CASSDSTLTSSSEQYF
NA TRBV3-1 CASSKRQGGNEQYF
TRBJ2-3 TRBV18 CASSPPGRFQTDTQYF
TRBJ2-7 TRBV30 CAWSSDLGYEQYF
TRBJ2-7 TRBV20-1 CSAHRPGQNEQYF
TRBJ2-7 TRBV12-3/TRBV12-4 CASTLGRRYEQYF
TRBJ2-7 TRBV6-5 CASSTLGHYEQYF
TRBJ2-7 TRBV6-5 CASGLGTDYEQYF
TRBJ2-1 TRBV21-1 CASSKYDGLVGNEQFF
TRBJ1-4 TRBV20-1 CSARYDNPSEKLFF
TRBJ2-3 TRBV6-1 CASSARAVSTDTQYF
TRBJ2-1 TRBV27 CASSSRRGQFF
TRBJ1-1 TRBV6-1 CASRTGAYTEAFF
TRBJ1-4 TRBV4-2 CASSQEGAGRTNEKLFF
TRBJ1-2 TRBV13 CASSAPRGRNGYTF
TRBJ2-7 TRBV27 CASSCVQGNEQYF
NA TRBV6-6 CASSVTIAGETYNEQYF
TRBJ2-1 TRBV5-1 CASSLAGLAGAANPNEQFF
TRBJ2-1 TRBV20-1 CSATGVLAGVDEQFF
TRBJ2-7 TRBV20-1 CSARDHSSYEQYF
TRBJ2-3 TRBV6-1 CASSEWAGGLTDTQYF
TRBJ1-1 TRBV7-9 CASSLVRDINTEAFF
TRBJ2-5 TRBV18 CASSPRREDNEQYF
TRBJ1-6 TRBV28 CASRTGTGYSPLHF
TRBJ2-3 TRBV14 CASSQDGSSAGQYF
TRBJ2-1 TRBV20-1 CSARVGLAGEESSYNEQFF